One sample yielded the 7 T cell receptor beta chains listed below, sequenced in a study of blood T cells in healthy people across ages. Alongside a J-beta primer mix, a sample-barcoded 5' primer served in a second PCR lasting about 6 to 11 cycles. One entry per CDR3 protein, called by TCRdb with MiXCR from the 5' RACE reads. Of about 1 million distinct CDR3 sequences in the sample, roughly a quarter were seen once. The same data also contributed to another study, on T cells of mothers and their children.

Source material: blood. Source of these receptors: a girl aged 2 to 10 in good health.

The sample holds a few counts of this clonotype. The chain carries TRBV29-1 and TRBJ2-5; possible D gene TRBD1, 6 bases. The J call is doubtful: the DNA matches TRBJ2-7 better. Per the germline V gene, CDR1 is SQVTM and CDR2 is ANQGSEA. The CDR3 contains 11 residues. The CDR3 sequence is CSVGQEGEQYF. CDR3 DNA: TGCAGCGTTGGACAGGAAGGCGAGCAGTACTTC.

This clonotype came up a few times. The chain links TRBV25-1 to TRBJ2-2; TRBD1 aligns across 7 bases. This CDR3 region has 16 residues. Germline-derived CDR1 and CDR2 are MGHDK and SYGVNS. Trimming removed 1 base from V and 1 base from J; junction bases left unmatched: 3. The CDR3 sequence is CASSEFRTGNTGELFF. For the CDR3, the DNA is TGTGCCAGCAGTGAATTCCGGACAGGGAACACCGGGGAGCTGTTTTTT.

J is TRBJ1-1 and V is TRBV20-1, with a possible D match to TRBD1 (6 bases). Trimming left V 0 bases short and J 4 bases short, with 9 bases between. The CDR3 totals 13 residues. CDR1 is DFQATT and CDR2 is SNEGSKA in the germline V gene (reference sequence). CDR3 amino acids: CSARDPRGTEAFF. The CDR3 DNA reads TGCAGTGCTAGAGATCCCAGGGGCACTGAAGCTTTCTTT.

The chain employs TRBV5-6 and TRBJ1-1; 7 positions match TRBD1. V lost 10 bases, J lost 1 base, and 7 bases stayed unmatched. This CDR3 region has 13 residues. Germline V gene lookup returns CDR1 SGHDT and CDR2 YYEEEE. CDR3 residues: CAFRRTGNTEAFF. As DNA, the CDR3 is TGTGCCTTCCGGAGGACAGGGAACACTGAAGCTTTCTTT.

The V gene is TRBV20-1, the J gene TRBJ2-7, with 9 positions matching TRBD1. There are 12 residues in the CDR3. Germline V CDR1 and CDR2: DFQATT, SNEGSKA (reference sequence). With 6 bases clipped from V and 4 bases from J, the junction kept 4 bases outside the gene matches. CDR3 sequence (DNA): TGCAGTGCACCCGGGACAGGGTACGAGCAGTACTTC. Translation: CSAPGTGYEQYF.

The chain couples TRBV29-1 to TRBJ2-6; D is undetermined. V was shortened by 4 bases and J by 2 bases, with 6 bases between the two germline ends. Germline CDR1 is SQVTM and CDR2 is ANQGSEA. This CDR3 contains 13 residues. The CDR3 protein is CSVGEAGANVLTF. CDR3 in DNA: TGCAGCGTTGGAGAGGCTGGGGCCAACGTCCTGACTTTC.

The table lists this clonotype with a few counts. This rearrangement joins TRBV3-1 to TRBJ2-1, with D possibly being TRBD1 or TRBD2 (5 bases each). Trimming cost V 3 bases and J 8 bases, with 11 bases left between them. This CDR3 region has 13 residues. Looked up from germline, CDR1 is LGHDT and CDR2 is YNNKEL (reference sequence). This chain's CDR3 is CASSHTRGDEQFF. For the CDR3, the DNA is TGTGCCAGCAGCCATACTAGGGGCGATGAGCAGTTCTTC.